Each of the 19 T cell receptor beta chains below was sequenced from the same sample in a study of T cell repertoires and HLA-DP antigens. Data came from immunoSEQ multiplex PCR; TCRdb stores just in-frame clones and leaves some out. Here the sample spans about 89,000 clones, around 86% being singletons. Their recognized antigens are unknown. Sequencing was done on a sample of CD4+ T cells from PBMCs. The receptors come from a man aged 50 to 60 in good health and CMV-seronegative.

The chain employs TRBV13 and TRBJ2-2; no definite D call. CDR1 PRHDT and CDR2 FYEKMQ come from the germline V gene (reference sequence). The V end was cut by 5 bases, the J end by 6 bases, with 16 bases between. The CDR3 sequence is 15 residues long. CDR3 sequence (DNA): TGTGCCAGCAGCCCCCGACGGGCCCCCGCCGGGGAGCTGTTTTTT. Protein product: CASSPRRAPAGELFF.

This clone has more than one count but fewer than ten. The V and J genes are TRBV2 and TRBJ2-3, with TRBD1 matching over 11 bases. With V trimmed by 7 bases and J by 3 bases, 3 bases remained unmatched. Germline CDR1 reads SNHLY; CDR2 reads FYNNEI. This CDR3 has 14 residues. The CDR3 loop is CASTGQGGTDTQYF. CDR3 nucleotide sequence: TGTGCCAGCACGGGACAGGGGGGGACAGATACGCAGTATTTT. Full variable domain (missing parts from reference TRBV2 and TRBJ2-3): EPEVTQTPSHQVTQMGQEVILRCVPISNHLYFYWYRQILGQKVEFLVSFYNNEISEKSEIFDDQFSVERPDGSNFTLKIRSTKLEDSAMYFCASTGQGGTDTQYFGPGTRLTVL.

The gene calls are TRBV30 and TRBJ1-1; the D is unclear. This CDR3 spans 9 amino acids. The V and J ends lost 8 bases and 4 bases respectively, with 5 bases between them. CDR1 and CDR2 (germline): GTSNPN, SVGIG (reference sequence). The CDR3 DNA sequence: TGTGCCGCGAGCACTGAAGCTTTCTTT. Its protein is CAASTEAFF.

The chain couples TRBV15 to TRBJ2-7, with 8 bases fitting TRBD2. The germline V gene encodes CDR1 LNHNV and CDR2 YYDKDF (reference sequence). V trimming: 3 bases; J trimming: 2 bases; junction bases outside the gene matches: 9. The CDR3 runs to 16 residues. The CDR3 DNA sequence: TGTGCCACCAGCAGGGAGCTAGCGGGTAAACCCTACGAGCAGTACTTC. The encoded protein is CATSRELAGKPYEQYF.

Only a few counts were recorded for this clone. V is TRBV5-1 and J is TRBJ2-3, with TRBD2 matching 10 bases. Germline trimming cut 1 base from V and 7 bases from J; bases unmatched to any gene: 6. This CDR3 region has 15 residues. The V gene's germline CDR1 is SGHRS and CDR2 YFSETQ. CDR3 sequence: CASSLTSGEQYTQYF. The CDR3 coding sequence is TGCGCCAGCAGCTTGACTAGCGGGGAGCAATATACGCAGTATTTT.

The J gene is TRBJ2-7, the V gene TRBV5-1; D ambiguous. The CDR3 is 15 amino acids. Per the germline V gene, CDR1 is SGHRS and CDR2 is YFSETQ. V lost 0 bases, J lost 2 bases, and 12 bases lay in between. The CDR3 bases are TGCGCCAGCAGCTTGGTGTCGGGTGAAGCCTACGAGCAGTACTTC. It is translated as CASSLVSGEAYEQYF.

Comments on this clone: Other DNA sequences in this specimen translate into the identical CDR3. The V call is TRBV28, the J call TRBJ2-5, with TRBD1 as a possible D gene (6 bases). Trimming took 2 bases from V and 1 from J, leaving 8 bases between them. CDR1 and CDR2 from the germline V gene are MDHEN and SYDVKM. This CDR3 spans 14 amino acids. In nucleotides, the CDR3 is TGTGCCAGCAGTTTAGGGGGCACCCAAGAGACCCAGTACTTC. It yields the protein CASSLGGTQETQYF.

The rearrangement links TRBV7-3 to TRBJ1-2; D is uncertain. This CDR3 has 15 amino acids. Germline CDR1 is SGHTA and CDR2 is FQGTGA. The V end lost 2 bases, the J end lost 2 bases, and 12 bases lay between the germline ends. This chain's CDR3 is CASSLSAGMNYGYTF. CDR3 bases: TGTGCCAGCAGCTTATCGGCAGGAATGAACTATGGCTACACCTTC.

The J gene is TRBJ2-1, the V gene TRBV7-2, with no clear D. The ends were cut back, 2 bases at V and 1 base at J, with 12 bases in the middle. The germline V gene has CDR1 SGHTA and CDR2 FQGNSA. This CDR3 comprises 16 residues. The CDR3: CASSLRSLVSYNEQFF. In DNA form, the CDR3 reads TGTGCCAGCAGCTTAAGATCCCTAGTTTCCTACAATGAGCAGTTCTTC. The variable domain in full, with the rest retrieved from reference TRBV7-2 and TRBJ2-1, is GAGVSQSPSNKVTEKGKDVELRCDPISGHTALYWYRQSLGQGLEFLIYFQGNSAPDKSGLPSDRFSAERTGGSVSTLTIQRTQQEDSAVYLCASSLRSLVSYNEQFFGPGTRLTVL.

The chain's CDR3 is CASSGTAGSTDTQYF. CDR3 coding DNA: TGTGCCAGCAGCGGGACGGCGGGTAGCACAGATACGCAGTATTTT. The J gene is TRBJ2-3, the V gene TRBV6-1; D may correspond to TRBD1 or TRBD2 (5 bases each). Per the germline V gene, CDR1 is MNHNS and CDR2 is SASEGT. The CDR3 totals 15 residues. The V gene lost 6 bases and the J gene lost 0 bases, with 13 bases spanning the gap.

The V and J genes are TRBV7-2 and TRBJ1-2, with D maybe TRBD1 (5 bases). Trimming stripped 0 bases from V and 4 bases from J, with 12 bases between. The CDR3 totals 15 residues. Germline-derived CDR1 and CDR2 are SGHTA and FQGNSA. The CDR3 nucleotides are TGTGCCAGCAGCTTAGCTTATGGGACGAGCTATGGCTACACCTTC. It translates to CASSLAYGTSYGYTF. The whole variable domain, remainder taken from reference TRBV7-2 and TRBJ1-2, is GAGVSQSPSNKVTEKGKDVELRCDPISGHTALYWYRQSLGQGLEFLIYFQGNSAPDKSGLPSDRFSAERTGGSVSTLTIQRTQQEDSAVYLCASSLAYGTSYGYTFGSGTRLTVV.

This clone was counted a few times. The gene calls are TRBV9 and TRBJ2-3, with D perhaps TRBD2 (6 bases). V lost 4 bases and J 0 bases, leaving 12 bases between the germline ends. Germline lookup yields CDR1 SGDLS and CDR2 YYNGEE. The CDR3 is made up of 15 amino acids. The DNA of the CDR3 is TGTGCCAGCAGCCCCCGGAGGGTTAGCACAGATACGCAGTATTTT. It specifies CASSPRRVSTDTQYF. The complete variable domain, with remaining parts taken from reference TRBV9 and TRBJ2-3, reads DSGVTQTPKHLITATGQRVTLRCSPRSGDLSVYWYQQSLDQGLQFLIQYYNGEERAKGNILERFSAQQFPDLHSELNLSSLELGDSALYFCASSPRRVSTDTQYFGPGTRLTVL.

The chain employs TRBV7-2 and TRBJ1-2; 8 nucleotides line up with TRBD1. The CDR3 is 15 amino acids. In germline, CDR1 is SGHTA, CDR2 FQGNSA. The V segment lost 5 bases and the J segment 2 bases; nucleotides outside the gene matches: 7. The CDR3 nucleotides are TGTGCCAGCAGCACACCCGACAGGGGAAACTATGGCTACACCTTC. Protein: CASSTPDRGNYGYTF.

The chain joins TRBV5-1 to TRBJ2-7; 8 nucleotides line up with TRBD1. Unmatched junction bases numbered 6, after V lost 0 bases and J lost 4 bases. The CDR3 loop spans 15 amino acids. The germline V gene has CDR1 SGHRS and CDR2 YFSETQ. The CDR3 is CASSLAPGQEYEQYF. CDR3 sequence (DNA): TGCGCCAGCAGCTTGGCGCCGGGACAGGAGTACGAGCAGTACTTC.

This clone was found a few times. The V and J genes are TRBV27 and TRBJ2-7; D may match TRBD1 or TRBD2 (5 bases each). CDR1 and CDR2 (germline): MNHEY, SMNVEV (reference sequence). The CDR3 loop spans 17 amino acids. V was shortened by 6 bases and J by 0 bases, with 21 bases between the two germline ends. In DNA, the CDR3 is TGTGCCAGCAGATCGCTAGGGGCTGGGACCCCCTCCTACGAGCAGTACTTC. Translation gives CASRSLGAGTPSYEQYF.

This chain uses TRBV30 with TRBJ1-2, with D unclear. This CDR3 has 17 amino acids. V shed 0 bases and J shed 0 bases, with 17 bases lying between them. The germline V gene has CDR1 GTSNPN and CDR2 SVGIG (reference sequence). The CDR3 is CAWSVLSPNLPNYGYTF. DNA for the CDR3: TGTGCCTGGAGTGTACTGTCCCCGAACCTACCTAACTATGGCTACACCTTC.

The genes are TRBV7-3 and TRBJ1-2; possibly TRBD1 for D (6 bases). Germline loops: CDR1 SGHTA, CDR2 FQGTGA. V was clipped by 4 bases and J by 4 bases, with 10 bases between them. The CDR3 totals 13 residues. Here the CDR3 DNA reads TGTGCCAGCAGCTCGGACAGCGGCTATGGCTACACCTTC. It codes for CASSSDSGYGYTF.

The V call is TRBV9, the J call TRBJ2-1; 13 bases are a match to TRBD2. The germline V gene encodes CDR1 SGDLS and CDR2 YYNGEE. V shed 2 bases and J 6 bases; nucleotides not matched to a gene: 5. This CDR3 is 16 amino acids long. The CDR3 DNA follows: TGTGCCAGCAGCGTCGGACTAGCGGGAGTAGCCAATGAGCAGTTCTTC. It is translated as CASSVGLAGVANEQFF.

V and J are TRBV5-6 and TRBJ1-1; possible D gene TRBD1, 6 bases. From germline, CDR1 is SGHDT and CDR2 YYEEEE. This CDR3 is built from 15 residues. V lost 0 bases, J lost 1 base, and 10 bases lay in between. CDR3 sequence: CASSLGGRTNTEAFF. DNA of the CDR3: TGTGCCAGCAGCTTGGGGGGGCGAACGAACACTGAAGCTTTCTTT.